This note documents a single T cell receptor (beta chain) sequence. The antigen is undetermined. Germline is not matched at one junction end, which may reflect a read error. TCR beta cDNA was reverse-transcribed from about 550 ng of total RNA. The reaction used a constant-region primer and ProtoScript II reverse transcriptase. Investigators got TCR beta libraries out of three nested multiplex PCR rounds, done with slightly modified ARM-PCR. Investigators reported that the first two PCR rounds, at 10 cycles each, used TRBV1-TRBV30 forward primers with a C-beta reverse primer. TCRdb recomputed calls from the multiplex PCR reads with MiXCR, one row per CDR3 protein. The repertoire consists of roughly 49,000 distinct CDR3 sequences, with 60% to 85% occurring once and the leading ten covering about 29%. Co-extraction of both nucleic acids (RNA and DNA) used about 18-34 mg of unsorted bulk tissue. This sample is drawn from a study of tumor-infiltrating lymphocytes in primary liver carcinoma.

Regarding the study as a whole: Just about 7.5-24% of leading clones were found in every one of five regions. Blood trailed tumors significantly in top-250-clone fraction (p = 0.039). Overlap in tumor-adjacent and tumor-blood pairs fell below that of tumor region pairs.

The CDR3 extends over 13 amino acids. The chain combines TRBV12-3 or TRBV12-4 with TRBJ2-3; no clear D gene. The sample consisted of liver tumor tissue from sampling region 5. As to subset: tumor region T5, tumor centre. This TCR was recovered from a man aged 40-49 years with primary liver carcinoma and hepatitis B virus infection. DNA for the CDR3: TGTACCAGCACTTTATACTCGGCAGATACGCAGTATTTT. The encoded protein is CTSTLYSADTQYF.